This TCR beta chain was captured by sequencing in a study of cytomegalovirus exposure and HLA in healthy donors. Study information: Across 350 to 500 genotyped donors, roughly 80% landed in the Caucasian-associated ancestry cluster. Study-level points and caveats: Analyses of presence and absence presupposed an approximately uniform sequencing depth across donors.

Vbeta (60) and Jbeta (13) primers were used in the PCR. The table came from immunoSEQ multiplex PCR; TCRdb's copy has only in-frame clones and leaves some out. The repertoire shows around 140,000 clones; the top ten hold around 1.6%. As regards this clone: The antigen remains unidentified.

This CDR3 is 15 amino acids long. Trimming removed 4 bases from V and 0 bases from J; junction bases left unmatched: 4. From germline, CDR1 is SGHKS and CDR2 YYEKEE (reference sequence). Sequencing was carried out using PBMCs. The chain links TRBV5-5 to TRBJ1-5; TRBD1 matches at 7 bases. This TCR was sampled from a woman between 45 and 65 years old in good health and CMV-seronegative. CDR3 sequence: CASSPQGDSNQPQHF. The CDR3, as DNA: TGTGCCAGCAGCCCTCAGGGGGATAGCAATCAGCCCCAGCATTTT.